This T cell receptor (beta chain) was captured in a study of graft-versus-host responses after intestinal transplantation. At the level of the study: All recipients got anti-thymocyte globulin induction, then tacrolimus and steroids for 2 to 3 years. Findings of the study overall: GvH clone levels peaked in circulation, and this peak was associated with early post-transplant HvG declines. Recipient marrow showed GvH clones, some seen first in ileum or blood.

With regard to this clone: What it binds is unknown.

Germline CDR1 and CDR2: SGHRS and YFSETQ. Trimming at V came to 4 bases and at J to 2 bases, leaving 8 bases not matched to a gene. This CDR3 region has 15 residues. Profiled with immunoSEQ multiplex PCR; TCRdb holds only in-frame clones, not every one. The sample contains about 93,000 clones, roughly 91% of which appear only once. Sequencing used unstimulated CD8+ T cells sorted from spleen or lymph node cells, obtained before intestinal transplant. The chain uses TRBV5-1 and TRBJ2-7, with 8 positions matching TRBD2. The receptor comes from a human donor who received an intestinal transplant. CDR3 sequence reads: CASSPTSGGTYEQYF. CDR3 bases: TGCGCCAGCAGCCCTACTAGCGGAGGAACCTACGAGCAGTACTTC.